Each of the 16 T cell receptor beta chains below was sequenced from the same sample in a study of T cell responses to AZD1222 COVID-19 vaccine. Clones were sequenced by immunoSEQ multiplex PCR, and TCRdb holds only the in-frame ones, with some missing. The table lists 84,000 or so clones, less than 95% of them singletons. The starting material was peripheral blood, obtained 28 days after the second AZD1222 dose. These receptors were collected from an adult who received the AZD1222 COVID-19 vaccine.

This chain joins TRBV27 and TRBJ1-3, with 11 nucleotides matching TRBD1. This CDR3 has 15 amino acids. Trimming took 5 bases from V and 2 from J; bases not matched to a gene: 2. Per germline, CDR1 MNHEY and CDR2 SMNVEV (reference sequence). CDR3 sequence (DNA): TGTGCCAGCAGTACGGACAGGGGGCCTGGAAACACCATATATTTT. It yields the protein CASSTDRGPGNTIYF.

There are a few counts of this clone. This chain joins TRBV5-1 and TRBJ2-7, with D unresolved. The CDR3 contains 11 residues. Germline V lookup: CDR1 SGHRS, CDR2 YFSETQ. The V gene lost 3 bases and the J gene lost 1 base, with 2 bases spanning the gap. CDR3 protein: CASSSSYEQYF. CDR3 in DNA: TGCGCCAGCAGCTCATCCTACGAGCAGTACTTC.

This clone was found once. J is TRBJ2-3 and V is TRBV7-6; D not resolved. The CDR3 is made up of 14 amino acids. V was cut by 4 bases and J by 2 bases, with 10 bases left in between. CDR1 is SGHVS, CDR2 FNYEAQ, per germline. The CDR3 sequence: CASSSVRATDTQYF. The CDR3 DNA sequence: TGTGCCAGCAGCTCCGTTCGGGCCACAGATACGCAGTATTTT. Complete variable domain (other parts from reference TRBV7-6 and TRBJ2-3): GAGVSQSPRYKVTKRGQDVALRCDPISGHVSLYWYRQALGQGPEFLTYFNYEAQQDKSGLPNDRFSAERPEGSISTLTIQRTEQRDSAMYRCASSSVRATDTQYFGPGTRLTVL.

V usage is TRBV5-5 and J usage is TRBJ1-5; D possibly corresponds to TRBD1 (5 bases). Trimming took off 0 bases at V and 0 bases at J, with 13 bases between the two ends. CDR1 SGHKS and CDR2 YYEKEE come from the germline V gene (reference sequence). CDR3 length: 17 residues. The CDR3 here is CASSLARTLYSNQPQHF. The CDR3 DNA follows: TGTGCCAGCAGCTTGGCTAGGACACTCTATAGCAATCAGCCCCAGCATTTT.

This sequence joins TRBV3-1 (or the pseudogene TRBV3-2) and TRBJ2-2, with D uncertain. This CDR3 has 16 amino acids. V was trimmed by 0 bases and J by 1 base, leaving 9 bases between them. Per germline, CDR1 LGHDT and CDR2 YNNKEL (reference sequence). The CDR3 loop is CASSQETGRNTGELFF. CDR3 coding DNA: TGTGCCAGCAGCCAAGAGACTGGACGGAACACCGGGGAGCTGTTTTTT.

The V call is TRBV7-9, the J call TRBJ2-7, with 7 positions matching TRBD2. Germline V CDR1 and CDR2: SEHNR, FQNEAQ (reference sequence). The length of the CDR3 is 13 residues. Trimming at V came to 7 bases and at J to 3 bases, leaving 6 bases not matched to a gene. CDR3 region: CASKVGRGYEQYF. CDR3 DNA sequence: TGTGCCAGCAAAGTAGGGAGGGGCTACGAGCAGTACTTC.

The V call is TRBV5-1, the J call TRBJ2-5; 7 bases align to TRBD1. From germline, CDR1 is SGHRS and CDR2 YFSETQ. The V gene end was trimmed by 2 bases and the J gene end by 2 bases; junction bases not matched to a gene: 3. The CDR3 contains 14 residues. The CDR3 region is CASSFSGQQETQYF. CDR3 nucleotides: TGCGCCAGCAGCTTCTCGGGACAGCAAGAGACCCAGTACTTC.

V usage is TRBV6-5 and J usage is TRBJ1-1; D is undetermined. Germline V gives CDR1 MNHEY, CDR2 SVGAGI. With 6 bases removed from V and 1 base from J, the gap between germline ends came to 12 bases. The CDR3 is 14 amino acids. The chain's CDR3 is CASRRGSGNTEAFF. Written as DNA, the CDR3 is TGTGCCAGCAGACGGGGTTCGGGGAACACTGAAGCTTTCTTT.

This clone was picked up one time. The rearrangement links TRBV25-1 to TRBJ2-3; 7 positions match TRBD2. The CDR3 runs 16 residues. The germline V gene has CDR1 MGHDK and CDR2 SYGVNS. The V and J ends lost 3 bases and 4 bases, in that order; junction bases with no gene match: 10. The CDR3 sequence: CASSEGGAGMADTQYF. The CDR3 DNA is TGTGCCAGCAGTGAGGGAGGGGCAGGGATGGCAGATACGCAGTATTTT.

This sequence joins TRBV3-1 (or the pseudogene TRBV3-2) and TRBJ1-1; D is perhaps TRBD1 (5 bases). The CDR3 loop spans 14 amino acids. The V end lost 4 bases, the J end lost 5 bases, and 14 bases lay between the germline ends. The germline CDR1 and CDR2 sequences are LGHDT and YNNKEL (reference sequence). The CDR3 loop reads CASSLLGDGTEAFF. In DNA form, the CDR3 reads TGTGCCAGCAGCCTCTTGGGGGACGGGACTGAAGCTTTCTTT.

The chain couples TRBV29-1 to TRBJ2-5; no clear D gene. With 7 bases removed from V and 1 base from J, the gap between germline ends came to 25 bases. The CDR3 is made up of 17 amino acids. CDR1 SQVTM and CDR2 ANQGSEA come from the germline V gene. As DNA, the CDR3 is TGCAGCGCGTTCCCTTCGGAGTCACAGTCCTTCCAAGAGACCCAGTACTTC. Its translation is CSAFPSESQSFQETQYF. Full variable domain (remainder filled in from reference TRBV29-1 and TRBJ2-5): SAVISQKPSRDICQRGTSLTIQCQVDSQVTMMFWYRQQPGQSLTLIATANQGSEATYESGFVIDKFPISRPNLTFSTLTVSNMSPEDSSIYLCSAFPSESQSFQETQYFGPGTRLLVL.

The J gene is TRBJ2-7, the V gene TRBV10-3; D perhaps matches TRBD1 (6 bases). V was pared by 6 bases and J by 3 bases, with 18 bases between. The CDR3 consists of 15 residues. From germline, CDR1 is ENHRY and CDR2 SYGVKD. The CDR3 reads CAIRIPQGLGYEQYF. The CDR3 coding sequence is TGTGCCATCAGAATCCCACAGGGTTTAGGCTACGAGCAGTACTTC.

V is TRBV11-3 and J is TRBJ2-7; 9 bases align to TRBD1. The CDR3 is 16 residues long. The trim removed 1 base at V and 5 bases at J, leaving 9 bases unmatched. Looked up from germline, CDR1 is SGHNT and CDR2 is YENEEA. The CDR3 region is CASSLGPTGGVNEQYF. In DNA, the CDR3 is TGTGCCAGCAGCTTAGGTCCGACAGGGGGAGTCAACGAGCAGTACTTC.

This clone was detected a few times. The chain carries TRBV29-1 and TRBJ1-2, with TRBD1 as a possible D gene (5 bases). This CDR3 is built from 12 residues. Germline V lookup: CDR1 SQVTM, CDR2 ANQGSEA. Trimming removed 6 bases at V and 8 bases at J, with 16 bases between. CDR3 coding DNA: TGCAGCGTCCTGCGGGGCAGGGACGGCTACACCTTC. Amino acid sequence: CSVLRGRDGYTF.

There are a few counts of this clone. V usage is TRBV7-9 and J usage is TRBJ2-2; D is unresolved. Germline V gives CDR1 SEHNR, CDR2 FQNEAQ (reference sequence). The CDR3 is 14 amino acids. Trimming cost V 2 bases and J 3 bases, with 7 bases left between them. In DNA form, the CDR3 reads TGTGCCAGCAGCTTATGGGCTGACACCGGGGAGCTGTTTTTT. Protein: CASSLWADTGELFF.

The chain recombines TRBV7-9 with TRBJ1-5; D gene uncertain. V was cut by 6 bases and J by 9 bases, with 12 bases left in between. CDR3 length: 12 residues. Per germline, CDR1 SEHNR and CDR2 FQNEAQ (reference sequence). Here the CDR3 reads CASSMTETPQHF. CDR3 nucleotides: TGTGCCAGCAGTATGACCGAGACGCCCCAGCATTTT.